The 18 T cell receptor beta chains below come from one sample, sequenced in a study of blood T cells in healthy people across ages. Together with a sample-barcoded 5' primer, a J-beta primer mix was included in a second PCR lasting roughly 6 to 12 cycles. TCRdb ran MiXCR on the 5' RACE reads and lists one entry per CDR3 protein. The table records approximately 1.5 million distinct CDR3 sequences, approximately 32% of them present only once. The sample taken for sequencing was blood. These receptors all stem from a woman aged 25 to 45 in good health.

As concerns this clonotype: A much larger clone is a single base away; this may be a read error. The CDR3 DNA follows: TGTGCCAGCATGAGAGGCCAGGGAGGATACGAGCAGTACTTC. It yields the protein CASMRGQGGYEQYF. V is TRBV6-6 and J is TRBJ2-7; TRBD2 is a possible D gene (6 bases). V was shortened by 7 bases and J by 4 bases, with 17 bases between the two germline ends. This CDR3 has 14 residues. Germline V gene sequence: CDR1 MNHNY, CDR2 SVGAGI (reference sequence).

This chain joins TRBV28 and TRBJ2-7, with 12 bases fitting TRBD2. Germline V gene lookup returns CDR1 MDHEN and CDR2 SYDVKM. Trimming removed 6 bases from V and 2 bases from J; junction bases left unmatched: 5. This CDR3 has 15 amino acids. This chain's CDR3 is CASRETSGSTYEQYF. CDR3 nucleotide sequence: TGTGCCAGCAGGGAGACTAGCGGGAGTACCTACGAGCAGTACTTC.

CDR3 in amino acids: CASSSPSGRTDTQYF. CDR3 DNA sequence: TGTGCCAGCAGTTCGCCTAGCGGTCGCACAGATACGCAGTATTTT. The chain combines TRBV28 with TRBJ2-3; 7 nucleotides agree with TRBD2. J gave up 1 base and V 4 bases, and 5 bases lay outside the gene matches. Germline CDR1 is MDHEN and CDR2 is SYDVKM. The length of the CDR3 is 15 residues.

DNA of the CDR3: TGCAGTGCCGCCGTCCGTAGTGGGGGGGCACTAGATACGCAGTATTTT. It is translated as CSAAVRSGGALDTQYF. The chain couples TRBV20-1 to TRBJ2-3, with D maybe TRBD2 (7 bases). Trimming stripped 6 bases from V and 5 bases from J, with 24 bases between. Germline V gene lookup returns CDR1 DFQATT and CDR2 SNEGSKA (reference sequence). The CDR3 loop spans 16 amino acids.

This rearrangement joins TRBV5-6 to TRBJ2-1; 11 nucleotides agree with TRBD2. CDR1 and CDR2 from the germline V gene are SGHDT and YYEEEE. V lost 4 bases to trimming and J lost 3 bases; unmatched junction nucleotides: 6. The CDR3 has 16 amino acids. The CDR3 here is CASSILAGADYNEQFF. CDR3 sequence (DNA): TGTGCCAGCAGCATACTAGCGGGGGCCGACTACAATGAGCAGTTCTTC.

V gene TRBV6-2 or TRBV6-3 combines with J gene TRBJ1-4, with TRBD1 identical over 8 bases. Germline loops: CDR1 MNHEY, CDR2 SVGEGT. The CDR3 consists of 14 residues. V lost 6 bases, J lost 7 bases, and 7 bases stayed unmatched. The CDR3 nucleotides read TGTGCCAGCAGCTCCAGGGGGCGCGGTGAAAAACTGTTTTTT. Amino acids: CASSSRGRGEKLFF.

This rearrangement joins TRBV7-2 to TRBJ2-7, with a weak D call TRBD2 (6 bases). The V gene's germline CDR1 is SGHTA and CDR2 FQGNSA. The V end lost 1 base, the J end lost 4 bases, and 14 bases lay between the germline ends. CDR3 length equals 15 residues. The CDR3 here is CASSLERRVAYEQYF. The CDR3 nucleotides are TGTGCCAGCAGCTTAGAGAGGAGGGTGGCATACGAGCAGTACTTC. The entire variable domain, with the rest obtained from reference TRBV7-2 and TRBJ2-7, is as follows: GAGVSQSPSNKVTEKGKDVELRCDPISGHTALYWYRQSLGQGLEFLIYFQGNSAPDKSGLPSDRFSAERTGGSVSTLTIQRTQQEDSAVYLCASSLERRVAYEQYFGPGTRLTVT.

The chain couples TRBV12-3 or TRBV12-4 to TRBJ2-5; D is possibly TRBD1 (5 bases). V lost 3 bases to trimming and J lost 5 bases, with 16 bases between them. The CDR3 has 15 residues. In DNA, the CDR3 is TGTGCCAGCAGTTTTCGGTCAGGGTTGGTGGAGACCCAGTACTTC. Translation: CASSFRSGLVETQYF.

The gene calls are TRBV12-3 or TRBV12-4 and TRBJ1-2, with 9 bases that match TRBD1. This CDR3 is built from 16 residues. V was clipped by 4 bases and J by 2 bases; unmatched bases: 8. The CDR3 loop reads CASSSPTGGPNYGYTF. CDR3 bases: TGTGCCAGCAGTTCCCCAACAGGGGGCCCCAACTATGGCTACACCTTC.

This clonotype appeared a few times. The chain uses TRBV7-2 and TRBJ1-2; 9 bases line up with TRBD1. This CDR3 region has 15 residues. With 0 bases clipped from V and 7 bases from J, the junction kept 6 bases outside the gene matches. From germline, CDR1 is SGHTA and CDR2 FQGNSA. The CDR3 DNA reads as TGTGCCAGCAGCTTAGCGTGGACAGGGGTTTCTGGCTACACCTTC. Translated, it gives CASSLAWTGVSGYTF. The full variable domain, its missing parts supplied by reference TRBV7-2 and TRBJ1-2, is GAGVSQSPSNKVTEKGKDVELRCDPISGHTALYWYRQSLGQGLEFLIYFQGNSAPDKSGLPSDRFSAERTGGSVSTLTIQRTQQEDSAVYLCASSLAWTGVSGYTFGSGTRLTVV.

This clonotype occurred a few times. V is TRBV20-1 and J is TRBJ2-3, with D uncertain. Looked up from germline, CDR1 is DFQATT and CDR2 is SNEGSKA (reference sequence). Trimming stripped 5 bases from V and 4 bases from J, with 7 bases between. The CDR3 extends over 11 amino acids. CDR3 protein: CSAPQPDTQYF. In nucleotides, the CDR3 is TGCAGTGCTCCTCAGCCAGATACGCAGTATTTT.

The J gene is TRBJ1-2, the V gene TRBV5-1; D uncertain. CDR3 length: 15 residues. In germline, CDR1 is SGHRS, CDR2 YFSETQ. V was clipped by 3 bases and J by 4 bases, with 16 bases between them. CDR3 DNA sequence: TGCGCCAGCAGCTATCAGGCGGCTTTAGGCTATGGCTACACCTTC. This encodes CASSYQAALGYGYTF.

This clonotype was detected a few times. The J gene is TRBJ2-1, the V gene TRBV7-6; 16 nucleotides agree with TRBD2. Trimming took 5 bases from V and 7 from J; bases not matched to a gene: 8. In germline, CDR1 is SGHVS, CDR2 FNYEAQ. The CDR3 sequence is 17 residues long. Here the CDR3 DNA reads TGTGCCAGCAGCGGACCGGGACTAGCGGGGGGGCATAATGAGCAGTTCTTC. Translated: CASSGPGLAGGHNEQFF.

At least ten counts were recorded for this clonotype. The chain joins TRBV5-1 to TRBJ2-7; 8 positions agree with TRBD1. There are 15 residues in the CDR3. V lost 7 bases, J lost 2 bases, and 11 bases stayed unmatched. CDR1 and CDR2 (germline): SGHRS, YFSETQ. DNA of the CDR3: TGCGCCAGCTCGACAGGGGACGCCTCCGCCTACGAGCAGTACTTC. This translates into CASSTGDASAYEQYF.

The gene calls are TRBV6-1 and TRBJ1-1, with D maybe TRBD1 (5 bases). Trimming removed 2 bases from V and 0 bases from J, with 13 bases in between. The germline V gene encodes CDR1 MNHNS and CDR2 SASEGT. This CDR3 has 16 amino acids. The CDR3 DNA reads TGTGCCAGCAGTGAATATTCGGGCAGGGTGAACACTGAAGCTTTCTTT. It encodes CASSEYSGRVNTEAFF.

This clonotype was counted only a few times. This chain connects TRBV28 to TRBJ1-5; tentative D call: TRBD1 (5 bases). The CDR3 length is 14 residues. With 7 bases removed from V and 7 bases from J, the gap between germline ends came to 17 bases. The V gene's germline CDR1 is MDHEN and CDR2 SYDVKM. The CDR3 reads CASTRGGTGQPQHF. In DNA form, the CDR3 reads TGTGCCAGCACCCGAGGAGGGACGGGCCAGCCCCAGCATTTT.

The chain has TRBV20-1 and TRBJ2-3, with 9 positions matching TRBD2. Unmatched junction bases numbered 13, after V lost 7 bases and J lost 2 bases. This CDR3 contains 16 residues. Per germline, CDR1 DFQATT and CDR2 SNEGSKA (reference sequence). DNA of the CDR3: TGCAGTGTCCCAGGCCGTAGCGGGGGTGTCACAGATACGCAGTATTTT. This gives the protein CSVPGRSGGVTDTQYF.

This clonotype showed up just a few times. The rearrangement joins TRBV7-8 to TRBJ2-1; possibly TRBD1 for D (6 bases). In germline, CDR1 is SGHVS, CDR2 FQNEAQ. The CDR3 has 17 amino acids. The V end was cut by 4 bases, the J end by 4 bases, with 20 bases between. The CDR3 here is CASSSLFVGGPYNEQFF. CDR3 DNA sequence: TGTGCCAGCAGCTCCCTCTTCGTTGGGGGCCCGTACAATGAGCAGTTCTTC.